These 14 T cell receptor beta chains were sequenced from one sample in a study of blood T cell repertoires in COVID-19 (dated by TCRdb to the early 2020s). Receptor amplification or capture employed the immunoSEQ multiplex PCR assay. TCRdb took this table from immuneACCESS and kept in-frame rearrangements with V and J called. Such tables lack part of the clones; where checked against another copy, unresolved V genes explain under half of the gap, and the rest is unexplained. This sample has 130,000 or so clones in its table, and around four fifths of those were observed once. 20% to 25% of the sample goes to the ten largest clones. The specimen sequenced was peripheral blood. These receptors were collected from a human donor in a cohort sampled during active COVID-19.

The chain joins TRBV24-1 to TRBJ2-3; 9 nucleotides match TRBD1. Unmatched junction bases numbered 11, after V lost 5 bases and J lost 3 bases. Germline assignment: CDR1 KGHDR and CDR2 SFDVKD. CDR3 length: 17 residues. Written as DNA, the CDR3 is TGTGCCACCAGTGTGTACGGGACAGGGACCTTGACAGATACGCAGTATTTT. This gives the protein CATSVYGTGTLTDTQYF.

The chain links TRBV9 to TRBJ2-2, with 9 bases aligning to TRBD2. After removal of 0 bases from V and 6 bases from J, the junction contained 3 bases not matched to a gene. Germline lookup yields CDR1 SGDLS and CDR2 YYNGEE. The CDR3 is 15 residues long. The chain's CDR3 is CASSVVGTSPGELFF. The CDR3 DNA is TGTGCCAGCAGCGTAGTGGGGACTAGCCCCGGGGAGCTGTTTTTT.

The chain uses TRBV6-2 or TRBV6-3 and TRBJ2-1; 7 positions match TRBD2. The CDR3 length is 13 residues. Trimming removed 5 bases from V and 9 bases from J; junction bases left unmatched: 7. Germline V gene data show CDR1 as MNHEY and CDR2 as SVGEGT. The CDR3 sequence is CASSPLRESEQFF. In DNA form, the CDR3 reads TGTGCCAGCAGTCCCTTGCGGGAGAGTGAGCAGTTCTTC.

This rearrangement joins TRBV28 to TRBJ1-2, with D perhaps matching TRBD1 (6 bases). Trimming removed 5 bases from V and 8 bases from J, with 12 bases in between. Germline V gene lookup returns CDR1 MDHEN and CDR2 SYDVKM. The CDR3 length is 12 residues. CDR3 amino acids: CASSSGGWGYTF. DNA for the CDR3: TGTGCCAGCAGTAGCGGGGGCTGGGGCTACACCTTC.

The CDR3 is CASSVGQGPGNTIYF. CDR3 sequence (DNA): TGTGCCAGCAGCGTAGGTCAGGGGCCGGGAAACACCATATATTTT. V is TRBV9 and J is TRBJ1-3; tentative D call: TRBD1 (6 bases). This CDR3 region has 15 residues. Germline assignment: CDR1 SGDLS and CDR2 YYNGEE. Trimming removed 0 bases from V and 4 bases from J, with 11 bases in between.

This clone showed up just once. This chain connects TRBV6-5 to TRBJ2-7; possibly TRBD1 for D (6 bases). The V and J ends lost 7 bases and 0 bases respectively, with 10 bases between them. From germline, CDR1 is MNHEY and CDR2 SVGAGI. This CDR3 is 13 amino acids long. The CDR3 DNA is TGTGCCAGCACCTCGGACAGCTCCTACGAGCAGTACTTC. It is translated as CASTSDSSYEQYF.

The chain employs TRBV3-1 (or the pseudogene TRBV3-2) and TRBJ1-1, with 7 nucleotides matching TRBD1. This CDR3 region has 15 residues. With 6 bases clipped from V and 1 base from J, the junction kept 8 bases outside the gene matches. From germline, CDR1 is LGHDT and CDR2 YNNKEL (reference sequence). DNA of the CDR3: TGTGCCAGCAGATACAGGGGCGTCGGGAACACTGAAGCTTTCTTT. Its protein is CASRYRGVGNTEAFF.

This clone was seen only a few times. The CDR3 here is CASSPWTGMNTEAFF. The DNA for the CDR3 is TGTGCCAGCAGCCCCTGGACAGGGATGAACACTGAAGCTTTCTTT. The chain employs TRBV7-2 and TRBJ1-1; 8 bases are shared with TRBD1. Looked up from germline, CDR1 is SGHTA and CDR2 is FQGNSA. After removal of 5 bases from V and 0 bases from J, the junction contained 5 bases not matched to a gene. The CDR3 sequence is 15 residues long. The full variable domain, its missing parts supplied by reference TRBV7-2 and TRBJ1-1, is GAGVSQSPSNKVTEKGKDVELRCDPISGHTALYWYRQSLGQGLEFLIYFQGNSAPDKSGLPSDRFSAERTGGSVSTLTIQRTQQEDSAVYLCASSPWTGMNTEAFFGQGTRLTVV.

This chain links TRBV12-5 with TRBJ2-7; 10 bases fit TRBD2. Germline V gene sequence: CDR1 LGHNT, CDR2 FRNRAP. This CDR3 region has 20 residues. V dropped 2 bases and J dropped 0; count of bases not matched to a gene: 16. CDR3 coding DNA: TGTGCTAGTGGTTTGTTCCCTGTGGAGGAGCGGGGGGGAAGCTCCTACGAGCAGTACTTC. Translating gives CASGLFPVEERGGSSYEQYF.

V gene TRBV6-2 or TRBV6-3 combines with J gene TRBJ1-1; 7 bases line up with TRBD1. V was clipped by 2 bases and J by 4 bases; unmatched bases: 13. The germline V gene encodes CDR1 MNHEY and CDR2 SVGEGT. CDR3 length: 17 amino acids. The DNA for the CDR3 is TGTGCCAGCAGTTACGCTTTCACCCAGGGGGAGGTCACTGAAGCTTTCTTT. Its translation is CASSYAFTQGEVTEAFF.

The chain has TRBV5-4 and TRBJ1-4; 8 bases map to TRBD1. V lost 1 base, J lost 13 bases, and 3 bases stayed unmatched. This CDR3 has 12 amino acids. Germline loops: CDR1 SGHNT, CDR2 YYREEE (reference sequence). The DNA for the CDR3 is TGTGCCAGCAGCTTGCCAGGGACAGGACTGTTTTTT. Protein sequence: CASSLPGTGLFF.

This rearrangement joins TRBV5-1 to TRBJ1-3; no firm D call. V was clipped by 0 bases and J by 0 bases, with 4 bases between them. Germline V gene data show CDR1 as SGHRS and CDR2 as YFSETQ. The length of the CDR3 is 14 residues. The CDR3 spells CASSLARSGNTIYF. In nucleotides, the CDR3 is TGCGCCAGCAGCTTGGCTCGCTCTGGAAACACCATATATTTT.

This clone was recorded a few times. V usage is TRBV19 and J usage is TRBJ1-4, with TRBD1 matching 8 bases. J gave up 7 bases and V 9 bases, and 7 bases lay outside the gene matches. The CDR3 sequence is 13 residues long. The germline V gene encodes CDR1 LNHDA and CDR2 SQIVND (reference sequence). In nucleotides, the CDR3 is TGTGCCAGCTCCAGGGGGCGGCGTGAAAAACTGTTTTTT. Amino acids: CASSRGRREKLFF. The whole variable domain, remainder taken from reference TRBV19 and TRBJ1-4, is DGGITQSPKYLFRKEGQNVTLSCEQNLNHDAMYWYRQDPGQGLRLIYYSQIVNDFQKGDIAEGYSVSREKKESFPLTVTSAQKNPTAFYLCASSRGRREKLFFGSGTQLSVL.

The V gene is TRBV24-1, the J gene TRBJ2-7; D possibly corresponds to TRBD1 (6 bases). V was clipped by 2 bases and J by 3 bases, with 16 bases between them. Germline loops: CDR1 KGHDR, CDR2 SFDVKD. The CDR3 has 16 residues. CDR3 nucleotides: TGTGCCACCAGTGATTCCTCGGACAGTGCGGGCTACGAGCAGTACTTC. Protein: CATSDSSDSAGYEQYF.